This TCR beta chain was sequenced for a study of blood T cell repertoires in COVID-19. J was trimmed by 1 base and V by 5 bases; bases with no gene match: 6. In germline, CDR1 is LGHNA, CDR2 YNFKEQ. There are 16 residues in the CDR3. Under the authors' procedure: Estimation of nucleated cell counts was performed using reference gene primer amplification. Libraries were prepared by immunoSEQ multiplex PCR; TCRdb keeps only in-frame clonotypes and omits some of them. V, J and clone size were drawn from that table, and D and trimming were deduced from the DNA. The repertoire holds about 250,000 clones, with 75% to 90% as singletons.

This receptor was taken from a woman between 18 and 29 years old who had recovered from COVID-19. The sequenced sample consisted of PBMCs or T cells enriched from blood (not recorded which). The chain employs TRBV4-2 and TRBJ2-2; 8 positions match TRBD2. The CDR3 region is CASSRTGTRNTGELFF. The CDR3 bases are TGTGCCAGCAGCAGAACCGGGACTAGGAACACCGGGGAGCTGTTTTTT.